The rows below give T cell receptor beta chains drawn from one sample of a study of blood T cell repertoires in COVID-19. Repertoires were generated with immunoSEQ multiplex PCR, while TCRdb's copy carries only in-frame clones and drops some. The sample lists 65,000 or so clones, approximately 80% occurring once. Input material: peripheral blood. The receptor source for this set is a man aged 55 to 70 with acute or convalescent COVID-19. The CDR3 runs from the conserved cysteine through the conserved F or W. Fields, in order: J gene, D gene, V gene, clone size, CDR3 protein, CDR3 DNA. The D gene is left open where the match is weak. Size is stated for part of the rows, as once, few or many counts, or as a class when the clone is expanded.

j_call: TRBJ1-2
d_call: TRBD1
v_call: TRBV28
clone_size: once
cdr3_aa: CASSFWTGSNYGYTF
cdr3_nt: TGTGCCAGCAGTTTTTGGACAGGGTCTAACTATGGCTACACCTTC

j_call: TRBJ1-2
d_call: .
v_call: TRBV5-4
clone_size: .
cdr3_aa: CASSRETYNYGYTF
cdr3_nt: TGTGCCAGCAGCCGCGAGACATACAACTATGGCTACACCTTC

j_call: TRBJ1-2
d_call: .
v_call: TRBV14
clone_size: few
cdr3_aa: CASSQVWRGDHSGYTF
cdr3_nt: TGTGCCAGCAGCCAAGTATGGCGGGGGGATCATTCTGGCTACACCTTC

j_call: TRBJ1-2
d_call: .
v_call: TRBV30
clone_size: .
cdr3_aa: CAWSVRYPYGYTF
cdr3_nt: TGTGCCTGGAGTGTACGCTATCCATATGGCTACACCTTC

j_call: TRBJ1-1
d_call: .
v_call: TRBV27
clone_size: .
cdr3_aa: CASSPRSNTEAFF
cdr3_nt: TGTGCCAGCAGTCCCAGATCGAACACTGAAGCTTTCTTT

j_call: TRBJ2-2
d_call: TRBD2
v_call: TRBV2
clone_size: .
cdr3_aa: CASSVKRGANTGELFF
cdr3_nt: TGTGCCAGCAGTGTTAAGCGGGGGGCGAACACCGGGGAGCTGTTTTTT

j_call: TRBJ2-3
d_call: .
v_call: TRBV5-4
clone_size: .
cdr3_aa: CASSSLPRVPDTQYF
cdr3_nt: TGTGCCAGCAGTTCCTTACCTCGCGTCCCAGATACGCAGTATTTT

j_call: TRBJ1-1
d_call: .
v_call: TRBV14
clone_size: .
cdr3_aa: CASSQDFWQGNTEAFF
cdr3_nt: TGTGCCAGCAGCCAAGATTTTTGGCAGGGGAACACTGAAGCTTTCTTT

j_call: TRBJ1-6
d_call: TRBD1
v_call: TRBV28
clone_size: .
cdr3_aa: CASSLPPGQGSSPLHF
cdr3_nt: TGTGCCAGCAGTTTACCCCCCGGACAGGGCAGTTCACCCCTCCACTTT

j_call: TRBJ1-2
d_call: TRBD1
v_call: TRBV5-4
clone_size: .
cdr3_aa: CASSSGVRQGDYGYTF
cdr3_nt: TGTGCCAGCAGCTCAGGGGTACGACAGGGAGACTATGGCTACACCTTC

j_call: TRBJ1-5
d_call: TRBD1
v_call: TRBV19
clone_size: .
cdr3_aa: CASSPRTGEDQPQHF
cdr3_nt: TGTGCCAGTAGCCCTCGGACAGGGGAGGATCAGCCCCAGCATTTT

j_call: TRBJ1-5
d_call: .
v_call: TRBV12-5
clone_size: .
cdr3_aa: CASGSVTVGRVRNQPQHF
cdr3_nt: TGTGCTAGTGGTTCCGTAACTGTAGGCAGGGTGAGGAATCAGCCCCAGCATTTT

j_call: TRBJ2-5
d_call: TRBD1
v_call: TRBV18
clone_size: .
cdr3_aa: CASSPSGTGPIETQYF
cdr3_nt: TGTGCCAGCTCACCATCCGGGACAGGGCCTATCGAGACCCAGTACTTC

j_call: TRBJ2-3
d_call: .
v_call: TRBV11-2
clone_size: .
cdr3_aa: CASSGPWERTDTQYF
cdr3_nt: TGTGCCAGCAGCGGCCCCTGGGAGAGAACAGATACGCAGTATTTT

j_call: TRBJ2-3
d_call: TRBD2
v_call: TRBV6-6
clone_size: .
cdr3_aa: CASSYGRGIDTQYF
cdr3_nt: TGTGCCAGCAGTTACGGGCGGGGGATAGATACGCAGTATTTT

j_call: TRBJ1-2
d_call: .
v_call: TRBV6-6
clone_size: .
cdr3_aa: CASSYSSGDGYTF
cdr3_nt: TGTGCCAGCAGTTACTCGAGCGGGGATGGCTACACCTTC

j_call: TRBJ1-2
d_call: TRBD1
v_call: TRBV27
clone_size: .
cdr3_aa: CASSLATGSSYGYTF
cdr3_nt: TGTGCCAGCAGTTTAGCGACAGGGTCCTCCTATGGCTACACCTTC

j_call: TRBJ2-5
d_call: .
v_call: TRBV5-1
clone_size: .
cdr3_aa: CASSLEPAGREETQYF
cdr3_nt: TGCGCCAGCAGCTTGGAACCGGCGGGGCGTGAGGAGACCCAGTACTTC

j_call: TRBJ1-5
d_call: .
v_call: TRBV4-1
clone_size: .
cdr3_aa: CASSQEGQINQPQHF
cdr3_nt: TGCGCCAGCAGCCAAGAGGGACAAATTAATCAGCCCCAGCATTTT

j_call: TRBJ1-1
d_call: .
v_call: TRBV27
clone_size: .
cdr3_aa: CASSPRDLGTEAFF
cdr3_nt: TGTGCCAGCAGCCCCCGGGATTTGGGCACTGAAGCTTTCTTT

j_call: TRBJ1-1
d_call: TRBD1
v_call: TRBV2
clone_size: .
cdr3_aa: CASKDRATEAFF
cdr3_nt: TGTGCCAGCAAAGACAGGGCCACTGAAGCTTTCTTT

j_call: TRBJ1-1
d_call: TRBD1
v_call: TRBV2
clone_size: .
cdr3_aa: CANVRQGVEAFF
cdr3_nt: TGTGCCAACGTTAGACAGGGGGTGGAAGCTTTCTTT

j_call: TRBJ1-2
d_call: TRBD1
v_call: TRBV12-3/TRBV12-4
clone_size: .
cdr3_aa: CASSGTGDGYTF
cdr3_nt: TGTGCCAGCAGCGGGACAGGGGATGGCTACACCTTC

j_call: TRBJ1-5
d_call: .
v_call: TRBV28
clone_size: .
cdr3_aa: CASSLRGFNQPQHF
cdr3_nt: TGTGCCAGCAGTTTAAGGGGGTTCAATCAGCCCCAGCATTTT

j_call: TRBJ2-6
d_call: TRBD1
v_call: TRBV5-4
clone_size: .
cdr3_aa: CASSSGGDRRTTGANVLTF
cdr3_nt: TGTGCCAGCAGCTCCGGAGGGGACAGGAGAACAACTGGGGCCAACGTCCTGACTTTC

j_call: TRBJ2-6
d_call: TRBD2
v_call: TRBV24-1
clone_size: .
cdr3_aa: CATSEGLAGAWANVLTF
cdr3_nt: TGTGCCACCAGTGAAGGACTAGCGGGGGCCTGGGCCAACGTCCTGACTTTC

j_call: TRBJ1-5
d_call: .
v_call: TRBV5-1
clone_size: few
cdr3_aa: CASSPEEWRGGNQPQHF
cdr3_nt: TGCGCCAGCAGCCCTGAAGAGTGGAGGGGAGGCAATCAGCCCCAGCATTTT

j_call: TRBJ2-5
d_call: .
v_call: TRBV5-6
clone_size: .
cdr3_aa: CASSLNAGRETQYF
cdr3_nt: TGTGCCAGCAGCTTGAACGCAGGGCGAGAGACCCAGTACTTC

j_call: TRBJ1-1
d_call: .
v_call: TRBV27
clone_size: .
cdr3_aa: CASREGNTEAFF
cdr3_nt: TGTGCCAGCAGAGAGGGAAACACTGAAGCTTTCTTT

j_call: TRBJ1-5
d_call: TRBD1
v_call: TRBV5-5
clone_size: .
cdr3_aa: CASSLTGGVGQPQHF
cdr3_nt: TGTGCCAGCAGCCTGACAGGGGGTGTAGGTCAGCCCCAGCATTTT

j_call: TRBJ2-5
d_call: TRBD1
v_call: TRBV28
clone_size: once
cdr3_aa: CASSRQGGKSGETQYF
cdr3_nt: TGTGCCAGCAGTCGACAGGGTGGAAAATCGGGAGAGACCCAGTACTTC

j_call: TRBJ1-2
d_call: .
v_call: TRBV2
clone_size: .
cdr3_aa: CASRGTGLANYGYTF
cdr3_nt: TGTGCCAGCAGGGGAACAGGTTTAGCTAACTATGGCTACACCTTC

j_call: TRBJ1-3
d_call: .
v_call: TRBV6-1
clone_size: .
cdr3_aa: CASSEGYTSGNTIYF
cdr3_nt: TGTGCCAGCAGTGAAGGATACACCTCTGGAAACACCATATATTTT

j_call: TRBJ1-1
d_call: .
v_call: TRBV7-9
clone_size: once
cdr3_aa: CASSLARGGRRDTEAFF
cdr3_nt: TGTGCCAGCAGCTTAGCGCGGGGGGGGCGCAGGGACACTGAAGCTTTCTTT

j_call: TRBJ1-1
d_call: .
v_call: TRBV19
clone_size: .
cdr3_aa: CASRPRGTEAFF
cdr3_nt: TGTGCCAGTAGGCCACGGGGCACTGAAGCTTTCTTT

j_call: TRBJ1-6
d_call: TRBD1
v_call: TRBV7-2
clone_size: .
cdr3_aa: CASSSPRGQDRSSSPLHF
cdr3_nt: TGTGCCAGCAGCTCACCTCGGGGACAGGACCGAAGTAGTTCACCCCTCCACTTT

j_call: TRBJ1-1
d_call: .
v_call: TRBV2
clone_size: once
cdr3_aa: CASPGSTEAFF
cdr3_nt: TGTGCCAGCCCGGGGAGCACTGAAGCTTTCTTT

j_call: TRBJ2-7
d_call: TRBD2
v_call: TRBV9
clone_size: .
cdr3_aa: CASSASGLAGGIYEQYF
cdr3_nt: TGTGCCAGCAGCGCTTCCGGACTAGCGGGGGGAATCTACGAGCAGTACTTC

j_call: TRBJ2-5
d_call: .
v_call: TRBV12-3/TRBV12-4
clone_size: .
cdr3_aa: CASSPNLYPPQYF
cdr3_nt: TGTGCCAGCAGCCCTAACCTGTATCCACCCCAGTACTTC

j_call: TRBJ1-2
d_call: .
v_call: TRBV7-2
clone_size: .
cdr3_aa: CASTLQREHYGYTF
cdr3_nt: TGTGCCAGCACCCTCCAGCGGGAGCACTATGGCTACACCTTC